This TCR beta chain was captured by sequencing in a study of identifying expanded T cells in peripheral blood. The repertoire was sequenced with immunoSEQ multiplex PCR; TCRdb's copy has only in-frame clones and lacks some. Of about 80,000 clones detected, around 90% appear once; the ten largest clones hold 7.3%. This CDR3 is built from 15 residues. The germline gives CDR1 SGDLS, CDR2 YYNGEE. V shed 4 bases and J 2 bases; nucleotides not matched to a gene: 5. The sample was blood. V usage is TRBV9 and J usage is TRBJ2-3, with 9 bases fitting TRBD1. The TCR sequence derives from a person aged 18 to 69 in good health. CDR3 sequence: CASSSQGATTDTQYF. The CDR3 nucleotides are TGTGCCAGCAGCTCACAGGGGGCCACCACAGATACGCAGTATTTT.